Below are 22 T cell receptor beta chains sequenced from a single sample in a study of CD8+ T cells in alopecia areata (dated by TCRdb to the late 2010s). The sample's time point label, decoded: less than five weeks on oral tofacitinib. What this sample's treatment or condition label stands for: oral pan-JAK inhibitor, 5-10 mg twice daily. Library generation was performed with the immunoSEQ multiplex PCR assay. RNA was extracted from all samples and reverse transcribed into cDNA as template for TCR sequencing. TCRdb took over this immuneACCESS table, retaining in-frame rearrangements with V and J assigned. Such tables are incomplete; in checked studies, under half of the missing clones stem from an unresolved V gene, and the remainder is unexplained. The sample contains around 70,000 clones, 25% to 30% of them found a single time. Of the sample, approximately 15% is held by the ten largest clones.

Sequenced here: CD8+ T cells sorted from blood, sampled at week 4, from a patient treated with tofacitinib. Receptor source: a human donor with alopecia areata.

The sample holds a few counts of this clone. V usage is TRBV30 and J usage is TRBJ1-1; D call uncertain. The V end was cut by 4 bases, the J end by 4 bases, with 4 bases between. This CDR3 is built from 10 residues. Germline assignment: CDR1 GTSNPN and CDR2 SVGIG (reference sequence). As DNA, the CDR3 is TGTGCCTGGAAGGGCACTGAAGCTTTCTTT. Residues: CAWKGTEAFF.

The rearrangement links TRBV15 to TRBJ1-5; TRBD1 is a possible D gene (5 bases). Trimming pared 9 bases from V and 0 bases from J, leaving 12 bases between. The CDR3 runs to 14 residues. Germline V lookup: CDR1 LNHNV, CDR2 YYDKDF (reference sequence). In DNA form, the CDR3 reads TGTGCCACGAAAGGGGTTTATAGCAATCAGCCCCAGCATTTT. It specifies CATKGVYSNQPQHF.

A few counts support this clone. V is TRBV29-1 and J is TRBJ2-2; D ambiguous. Trimming shortened V by 7 bases and J by 7 bases, and 13 bases separated the two germline ends. This CDR3 contains 12 residues. Germline V gene sequence: CDR1 SQVTM, CDR2 ANQGSEA. The chain's CDR3 is CSAFSYHGELFF. DNA for the CDR3: TGCAGCGCTTTTAGTTATCACGGGGAGCTGTTTTTT.

The gene calls are TRBV16 and TRBJ2-5; D is undetermined. Germline V gene lookup returns CDR1 KGHSY and CDR2 FQNENV. The CDR3 runs 11 residues. The V and J ends lost 4 bases and 4 bases respectively, with 4 bases between them. CDR3 sequence: CASSLGETQYF. CDR3 nucleotides: TGTGCCAGCAGCCTTGGAGAGACCCAGTACTTC.

The rearrangement links TRBV29-1 to TRBJ1-2, with D tentatively TRBD1 (6 bases). Per germline, CDR1 SQVTM and CDR2 ANQGSEA. V was cut by 7 bases and J by 7 bases, with 19 bases left in between. The CDR3 totals 13 residues. CDR3: CSGTAGTGAGYTF. CDR3 coding DNA: TGCAGCGGTACCGCCGGGACGGGGGCTGGCTACACCTTC. Based on the CDR3 plus reference TRBV29-1 and TRBJ1-2, the full variable domain is SAVISQKPSRDICQRGTSLTIQCQVDSQVTMMFWYRQQPGQSLTLIATANQGSEATYESGFVIDKFPISRPNLTFSTLTVSNMSPEDSSIYLCSGTAGTGAGYTFGSGTRLTVV.

This sequence joins TRBV30 and TRBJ2-2; no definite D call. Trimming stripped 0 bases from V and 6 bases from J, with 14 bases between. The germline gives CDR1 GTSNPN, CDR2 SVGIG (reference sequence). CDR3 size: 15 residues. The CDR3 DNA reads TGTGCCTGGAGTGTAACTCTCCATCGAGCCGGGGAGCTGTTTTTT. This translates into CAWSVTLHRAGELFF. Full variable domain (remainder filled in from reference TRBV30 and TRBJ2-2): SQTIHQWPATLVQPVGSPLSLECTVEGTSNPNLYWYRQAAGRGLQLLFYSVGIGQISSEVPQNLSASRPQDRQFILSSKKLLLSDSGFYLCAWSVTLHRAGELFFGEGSRLTVL.

This clone was seen only once. This chain uses TRBV9 with TRBJ2-1; the match to TRBD2 covers 11 bases. The CDR3 has 14 amino acids. The V gene end was trimmed by 3 bases and the J gene end by 13 bases; junction bases not matched to a gene: 9. Germline CDR1 reads SGDLS; CDR2 reads YYNGEE. CDR3 loop: CASSGLAGPDVQFF. The CDR3 nucleotides are TGTGCCAGCAGCGGACTAGCGGGGCCAGATGTTCAGTTCTTC.

This clone was observed a handful of times. This chain uses TRBV29-1 with TRBJ2-7; a possible D gene is TRBD1 (6 bases). From germline, CDR1 is SQVTM and CDR2 ANQGSEA. The CDR3 covers 12 residues. Trimming pared 6 bases from V and 2 bases from J, leaving 11 bases between. The CDR3 DNA reads as TGCAGCGTCACCGGGACAACCTACGAGCAGTACTTC. Its translation: CSVTGTTYEQYF.

The chain carries TRBV7-6 and TRBJ2-7; 10 positions agree with TRBD2. The trim removed 1 base at V and 6 bases at J, leaving 6 bases unmatched. The CDR3 contains 15 residues. Germline CDR1 SGHVS, CDR2 FNYEAQ. CDR3 region: CASSLGGLAGVEQYF. In DNA, the CDR3 is TGTGCCAGCAGCTTAGGAGGGCTAGCGGGAGTCGAGCAGTACTTC.

The sample holds a few counts of this clone. The gene calls are TRBV29-1 and TRBJ2-3; no reliable D call. Trimming pared 7 bases from V and 5 bases from J, leaving 4 bases between. The CDR3 sequence is 9 residues long. Germline CDR1 is SQVTM and CDR2 is ANQGSEA. The CDR3: CSAEDTQYF. The DNA for the CDR3 is TGCAGCGCCGAAGATACGCAGTATTTT.

The V and J genes are TRBV29-1 and TRBJ1-4, with TRBD1 matching 10 bases. CDR1 is SQVTM and CDR2 is ANQGSEA in the germline V gene. V was pared by 4 bases and J by 6 bases, with 2 bases of the junction left unmatched. The CDR3 covers 13 residues. The CDR3 loop is CSVAGTGDEKLFF. In nucleotides, the CDR3 is TGCAGCGTTGCCGGGACAGGGGATGAAAAACTGTTTTTT.

This clone was observed a few times. The CDR3 DNA follows: TGTGCCAGCAGACCCCTTGGAACTAGCGGGCGAGATACGCAGTATTTT. Translated: CASRPLGTSGRDTQYF. The rearrangement uses TRBV5-6 and TRBJ2-3; TRBD2 agrees at 9 bases. The trim removed 5 bases at V and 5 bases at J, leaving 12 bases unmatched. This CDR3 has 16 residues. Germline-derived CDR1 and CDR2 are SGHDT and YYEEEE. The variable domain in full, completed from reference TRBV5-6 and TRBJ2-3, reads DAGVTQSPTHLIKTRGQQVTLRCSPKSGHDTVSWYQQALGQGPQFIFQYYEEEERQRGNFPDRFSGHQFPNYSSELNVNALLLGDSALYLCASRPLGTSGRDTQYFGPGTRLTVL.

The chain links TRBV6-5 to TRBJ2-6, with D hard to call. The V gene's germline CDR1 is MNHEY and CDR2 SVGAGI. V was trimmed by 6 bases and J by 6 bases, leaving 15 bases between them. The CDR3 runs 15 residues. CDR3 protein: CASRPAKFLANVLTF. CDR3 nucleotides: TGTGCCAGCAGACCTGCCAAATTCCTGGCCAACGTCCTGACTTTC.

The V call is TRBV27, the J call TRBJ1-2; D unresolved. The CDR3 has 15 residues. Trimming removed 6 bases from V and 7 bases from J, with 21 bases in between. Germline V lookup: CDR1 MNHEY, CDR2 SMNVEV (reference sequence). The CDR3 loop reads CASSTTFVDGSGYTF. In nucleotides, the CDR3 is TGTGCCAGCAGCACGACCTTCGTGGACGGGTCTGGCTACACCTTC.

The chain couples TRBV4-1 to TRBJ1-2; no definite D call. This CDR3 contains 14 residues. With 2 bases removed from V and 4 bases from J, the gap between germline ends came to 11 bases. Germline V gene lookup returns CDR1 MGHRA and CDR2 YSYEKL. The chain's CDR3 is CASSQNGPAYGYTF. In nucleotides, the CDR3 is TGCGCCAGCAGCCAAAACGGGCCGGCCTATGGCTACACCTTC.

V is TRBV29-1 and J is TRBJ2-1, with D perhaps matching TRBD2 (6 bases). Trimming cost V 6 bases and J 6 bases, with 15 bases left between them. Per the germline V gene, CDR1 is SQVTM and CDR2 is ANQGSEA. This CDR3 is 13 amino acids long. This chain's CDR3 is CSVETGLSNEQFF. The CDR3 region has the DNA TGCAGCGTGGAAACCGGACTATCCAATGAGCAGTTCTTC.

Here the CDR3 DNA reads TGTGCCAGCAGCGTAGAAGGACACAACTACGAGCAGTACTTC. This gives the protein CASSVEGHNYEQYF. V usage is TRBV9 and J usage is TRBJ2-7; weak D call: TRBD1 (5 bases). The CDR3 runs 14 residues. Germline V gene lookup returns CDR1 SGDLS and CDR2 YYNGEE. V dropped 0 bases and J dropped 3 bases, with 10 bases sitting between them.

J is TRBJ2-3 and V is TRBV7-9, with no clear D. In germline, CDR1 is SEHNR, CDR2 FQNEAQ (reference sequence). The CDR3 extends over 13 amino acids. V was trimmed by 8 bases and J by 7 bases, leaving 16 bases between them. In nucleotides, the CDR3 is TGTGCCAGCTGGTTAGACTTCGGATATACGCAGTATTTT. It translates to CASWLDFGYTQYF.

This clone was counted a few times. This CDR3 is CSVEWSGVLTGELFF. For the CDR3, the DNA is TGCAGCGTTGAATGGTCAGGGGTCCTCACCGGGGAGCTGTTTTTT. The V and J genes are TRBV29-1 and TRBJ2-2; a possible D gene is TRBD1 (6 bases). Trimming shortened V by 2 bases and J by 4 bases, and 14 bases separated the two germline ends. Looked up from germline, CDR1 is SQVTM and CDR2 is ANQGSEA. This CDR3 has 15 residues.

This clone was observed a handful of times. This chain joins TRBV2 and TRBJ1-2, with 7 bases matching TRBD1. V dropped 10 bases and J dropped 4; count of bases not matched to a gene: 15. CDR3 length equals 15 residues. CDR1 and CDR2 from the germline V gene are SNHLY and FYNNEI. The CDR3 is CATLESGTDPYGYTF. In DNA, the CDR3 is TGTGCCACCCTAGAATCCGGGACAGACCCCTATGGCTACACCTTC.

This chain links TRBV6-1 with TRBJ1-1, with D uncertain. Trimming shortened V by 5 bases and J by 5 bases, and 9 bases separated the two germline ends. CDR1 is MNHNS and CDR2 is SASEGT in the germline V gene. The CDR3 loop spans 12 amino acids. CDR3 bases: TGTGCCAGCAGTAGATTGCGGACTGAAGCTTTCTTT. Residues: CASSRLRTEAFF.

This clone has a single count. The chain carries TRBV6-1 and TRBJ1-1, with 10 positions matching TRBD1. The J segment lost 5 bases and the V segment lost 5 bases, leaving 5 bases of the junction unmatched. The CDR3 contains 14 residues. CDR1 and CDR2 (germline): MNHNS, SASEGT. The CDR3 sequence is CASSLTDRGTEAFF. CDR3 coding DNA: TGTGCCAGCAGTTTAACGGACAGGGGGACTGAAGCTTTCTTT.